These 23 T cell receptor beta chains originate from one sample sequenced in a study of T cell responses to AZD1222 COVID-19 vaccine. Repertoires were generated with immunoSEQ multiplex PCR, while TCRdb's copy carries only in-frame clones and drops some. The top ten hold under 2.5% of the sample, which has about 160,000 clones, about 89% seen once. The source was peripheral blood, collected on day 0 of AZD1222 vaccination. The receptors derive from an adult in good health.

The chain links TRBV19 to TRBJ1-6; D not resolved. CDR3 length equals 12 residues. The germline V and J ends were trimmed by 6 bases and 6 bases, with 6 bases remaining between them. Germline CDR1 reads LNHDA; CDR2 reads SQIVND (reference sequence). This CDR3 is CASRDGNSPLHF. The CDR3 DNA reads TGTGCCAGTAGGGACGGTAATTCACCCCTCCACTTT.

V gene TRBV7-2 combines with J gene TRBJ2-3, with D perhaps matching TRBD2 (6 bases). CDR3 length: 16 amino acids. V was pared by 8 bases and J by 2 bases, with 20 bases between. Germline loops: CDR1 SGHTA, CDR2 FQGNSA. The CDR3 DNA is TGTGCCAGCTCCAGGATGGCGGGGCTGAACACAGATACGCAGTATTTT. Translation: CASSRMAGLNTDTQYF.

This chain links TRBV9 with TRBJ1-6; possible D gene TRBD1, 6 bases. The CDR3 runs 16 residues. CDR1 SGDLS and CDR2 YYNGEE come from the germline V gene. The V end lost 0 bases, the J end lost 6 bases, and 13 bases lay between the germline ends. The CDR3 spells CASSVEGGQGNSPLHF. In nucleotides, the CDR3 is TGTGCCAGCAGCGTAGAGGGGGGGCAGGGTAATTCACCCCTCCACTTT.

The chain recombines TRBV12-3 or TRBV12-4 with TRBJ2-7; D gene ambiguous. V lost 1 base and J 6 bases, leaving 4 bases between the germline ends. CDR3 length: 11 amino acids. The CDR3 coding sequence is TGTGCCAGCAGTTTAGGATCCGAGCAGTACTTC. As protein: CASSLGSEQYF.

The chain employs TRBV6-1 and TRBJ2-7; a weak D match, TRBD1 (7 bases). This CDR3 spans 14 amino acids. Germline values: CDR1 MNHNS, CDR2 SASEGT. Trimming took off 3 bases at V and 7 bases at J, with 16 bases between the two ends. For the CDR3, the DNA is TGTGCCAGCAGTGAGCGGACCAGGGGGGAGGAGCAGTACTTC. This encodes CASSERTRGEEQYF.

The CDR3 here is CASSTLDRGTQYF. DNA for the CDR3: TGTGCCAGCAGCACCCTTGACAGGGGTACGCAGTATTTT. This sequence joins TRBV6-5 and TRBJ2-3; 8 bases are shared with TRBD1. CDR3 length: 13 amino acids. CDR1 and CDR2 (germline): MNHEY, SVGAGI. V shed 6 bases and J 8 bases; nucleotides not matched to a gene: 7.

V and J are TRBV11-2 and TRBJ2-7; D remains ambiguous. The length of the CDR3 is 12 residues. CDR1 and CDR2 from the germline V gene are SGHAT and FQNNGV. V lost 1 base to trimming and J lost 6 bases, with 7 bases between them. CDR3: CASSLAPGEQYF. CDR3 nucleotide sequence: TGTGCCAGCAGCTTAGCCCCGGGCGAGCAGTACTTC. The variable domain in full, completed from reference TRBV11-2 and TRBJ2-7, reads EAGVAQSPRYKIIEKRQSVAFWCNPISGHATLYWYQQILGQGPKLLIQFQNNGVVDDSQLPKDRFSAERLKGVDSTLKIQPAKLEDSAVYLCASSLAPGEQYFGPGTRLTVT.

The chain employs TRBV9 and TRBJ2-7; possible D gene TRBD1, 5 bases. The CDR3 runs 14 residues. V lost 1 base to trimming and J lost 5 bases, with 13 bases between them. Germline values: CDR1 SGDLS, CDR2 YYNGEE. The CDR3 reads CASSVRTTDHEQYF. The DNA of the CDR3 is TGTGCCAGCAGCGTAAGGACAACAGATCACGAGCAGTACTTC.

V is TRBV5-4 and J is TRBJ1-3; 9 nucleotides line up with TRBD1. Germline assignment: CDR1 SGHNT and CDR2 YYREEE (reference sequence). Unmatched junction bases numbered 7, after V lost 4 bases and J lost 2 bases. CDR3 length: 16 amino acids. The CDR3 DNA follows: TGTGCCAGCAGCCTTGAGGGACAGGGACCTGGAAACACCATATATTTT. This gives the protein CASSLEGQGPGNTIYF.

The table lists this clone with a count of one. The rearrangement uses TRBV4-3 and TRBJ1-1; D uncertain. The CDR3 has 14 residues. Germline CDR1 reads LGHNA; CDR2 reads YSLEER. Deletions cut 0 bases from V and 12 bases from J, with 17 bases between. The CDR3 DNA reads as TGCGCCAGCAGCCAAGATCCGGCAGGCGCCATACCTTTCTTT. This gives the protein CASSQDPAGAIPFF.

The rearrangement joins TRBV28 to TRBJ1-4; D is ambiguous. This CDR3 has 13 amino acids. From germline, CDR1 is MDHEN and CDR2 SYDVKM. V gave up 8 bases and J gave up 8 bases, with 15 bases separating them. The CDR3 protein is CASHGVLGEKLFF. The CDR3, as DNA: TGTGCCAGCCATGGGGTTCTGGGGGAAAAACTGTTTTTT.

This clone was detected ten times or more. This chain uses TRBV27 with TRBJ1-5; a possible D gene is TRBD1 (6 bases). Germline V gene sequence: CDR1 MNHEY, CDR2 SMNVEV (reference sequence). This CDR3 contains 15 residues. Trimming stripped 5 bases from V and 4 bases from J, with 15 bases between. The CDR3 here is CASSQQGLGNQPQHF. CDR3 sequence (DNA): TGTGCCAGCAGTCAACAGGGTTTGGGGAATCAGCCCCAGCATTTT.

In the case of this clone: The same CDR3 also results from other DNA sequences found in this sample. The chain has TRBV28 and TRBJ1-1, with unresolved D. Germline V gene sequence: CDR1 MDHEN, CDR2 SYDVKM. The CDR3 consists of 11 residues. Between the trimmed V and J ends, which lost 4 bases and 1 base, there was a span of 1 base. The CDR3 sequence is CASSSNTEAFF. The CDR3, as DNA: TGTGCCAGCAGTTCGAACACTGAAGCTTTCTTT.

The chain employs TRBV4-3 and TRBJ1-6; tentatively, D is TRBD1 (6 bases). CDR1 and CDR2 (germline): LGHNA, YSLEER. The CDR3 covers 18 residues. The V and J ends lost 1 base and 7 bases respectively, with 20 bases between them. The CDR3 nucleotides are TGCGCCAGCAGCCAAGGCCTAACAGGGAGCGGGTGGAATTCACCCCTCCACTTT. It codes for CASSQGLTGSGWNSPLHF.

This clone was seen only a few times. The gene calls are TRBV12-3 or TRBV12-4 and TRBJ2-1, with TRBD1 as a possible D gene (6 bases). The CDR3 consists of 13 residues. V was cut by 3 bases and J by 5 bases, with 8 bases left in between. Written as DNA, the CDR3 is TGTGCCAGCAGTTTGGGACAAAACAATGAGCAGTTCTTC. Translation: CASSLGQNNEQFF.

With regard to this clone: At one end, the junction sequence differs from germline, possibly due to a read error. V usage is TRBV19 and J usage is TRBJ2-7; the match to TRBD1 covers 8 bases. Per the germline V gene, CDR1 is LNHDA and CDR2 is SQIVND (reference sequence). This CDR3 spans 12 amino acids. The CDR3 bases are TGTGCCAGTAGTACTACCGGGACAGGTCTGTTCTTC. This sequence encodes CASSTTGTGLFF. Full variable domain (rest looked up from reference TRBV19 and TRBJ2-7): DGGITQSPKYLFRKEGQNVTLSCEQNLNHDAMYWYRQDPGQGLRLIYYSQIVNDFQKGDIAEGYSVSREKKESFPLTVTSAQKNPTAFYLCASSTTGTGLFFGPGTRLTVT.

The chain joins TRBV24-1 to TRBJ2-2, with no clear D. Germline V gene lookup returns CDR1 KGHDR and CDR2 SFDVKD. The CDR3 consists of 12 residues. V was cut by 6 bases and J by 8 bases, with 9 bases left in between. CDR3 region: CATSPPSGELFF. CDR3 DNA sequence: TGTGCCACCAGTCCCCCAAGTGGGGAGCTGTTTTTT.

The genes are TRBV6-5 and TRBJ2-2; no reliable D call. The CDR3 totals 11 residues. Trimming took 9 bases from V and 1 from J, leaving 3 bases between them. Germline loops: CDR1 MNHEY, CDR2 SVGAGI. CDR3 amino acids: CARGNTGELFF. The CDR3 DNA is TGTGCCAGGGGGAACACCGGGGAGCTGTTTTTT.

This chain joins TRBV7-8 and TRBJ2-1, with 8 bases matching TRBD1. CDR3 size: 17 residues. V was pared by 5 bases and J by 4 bases, with 13 bases of the junction left unmatched. Germline V lookup: CDR1 SGHVS, CDR2 FQNEAQ. The CDR3 DNA sequence: TGTGCCAGCAGCCCAAGGACAGGGCTGAGTACGTACAATGAGCAGTTCTTC. This codes for CASSPRTGLSTYNEQFF.

This sequence joins TRBV12-1 and TRBJ2-7. TRBV12-1 is tagged as a pseudogene. The CDR3 covers 14 residues. The CDR3 loop reads CASSFRLQLIEQYF. The CDR3 DNA follows: TGTGCCAGCAGCTTTCGGCTGCAATTGATTGAGCAGTACTTC.

This chain joins TRBV27 and TRBJ1-6, with D possibly TRBD1 on 5 matching bases. This CDR3 has 15 residues. CDR1 is MNHEY and CDR2 is SMNVEV in the germline V gene (reference sequence). Trimming left V 4 bases short and J 5 bases short, with 12 bases between. CDR3 in DNA: TGTGCCAGCAGTTGGGGCAGCAATCATAATTCACCCCTCCACTTT. Translating gives CASSWGSNHNSPLHF.

The rearrangement joins TRBV4-1 to TRBJ1-6; D is uncertain. With 4 bases removed from V and 10 bases from J, the gap between germline ends came to 20 bases. The CDR3 contains 16 residues. The germline gives CDR1 MGHRA, CDR2 YSYEKL. CDR3 sequence: CASSPTGPADDSPLHF. Written as DNA, the CDR3 is TGCGCCAGCAGCCCCACGGGCCCTGCGGACGACTCACCCCTCCACTTT.

The CDR3 reads CAIRPGPTQETQYF. The CDR3 DNA sequence: TGTGCCATCAGACCGGGCCCCACCCAAGAGACCCAGTACTTC. The J gene is TRBJ2-5, the V gene TRBV10-3; D not certain. The germline gives CDR1 ENHRY, CDR2 SYGVKD. The CDR3 is 14 amino acids. Trimming pared 6 bases from V and 1 base from J, leaving 12 bases between.